This T cell receptor beta chain was identified during a study of OX40 agonist ivuxolimab in advanced cancers. Study-level background: An agonistic human IgG2 monoclonal antibody against OX40 (CD134) was given. Having had anti-PD-1, anti-PD-L1 or anti-CTLA-4 therapy before was allowed, and over 35% had some. Partial responses were achieved by three patients: one hepatocellular carcinoma, two cutaneous melanoma. Regarding the study as a whole: The expanded peripheral T cells' antigen specificity was not determined.

V was clipped by 0 bases and J by 1 base, with 9 bases between them. The CDR3 extends over 15 amino acids. CDR1 is MNHEY and CDR2 is SVGAGI in the germline V gene. To note about this clone: What it binds is not known.

The repertoire was sequenced with immunoSEQ multiplex PCR; TCRdb's copy has only in-frame clones and lacks some. The sample holds some 64,000 clones; roughly 84% are singletons and the top ten take under 0.65%. The sample in question was CD4+ or CD8+ T cells sorted from blood, obtained in a trial of the OX40 agonist ivuxolimab. The gene calls are TRBV6-5 and TRBJ1-1; tentative D call: TRBD1 (6 bases). The source of this sequence is an adult with an advanced solid tumor such as melanoma, head and neck, liver or kidney cancer. Here the CDR3 reads CASSYSGRGNTEAFF. The CDR3 nucleotides are TGTGCCAGCAGTTACTCGGGCAGGGGGAACACTGAAGCTTTCTTT.